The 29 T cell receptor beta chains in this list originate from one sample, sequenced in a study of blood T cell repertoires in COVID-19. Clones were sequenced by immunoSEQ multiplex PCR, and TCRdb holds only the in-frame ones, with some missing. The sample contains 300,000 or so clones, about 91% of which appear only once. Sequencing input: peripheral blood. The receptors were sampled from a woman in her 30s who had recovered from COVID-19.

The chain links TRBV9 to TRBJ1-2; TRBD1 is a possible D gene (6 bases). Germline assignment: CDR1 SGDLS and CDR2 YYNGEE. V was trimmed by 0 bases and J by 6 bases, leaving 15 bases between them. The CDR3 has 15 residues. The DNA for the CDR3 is TGTGCCAGCAGCGTAGTGGGCAGGGGCGCGGATGGCTACACCTTC. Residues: CASSVVGRGADGYTF.

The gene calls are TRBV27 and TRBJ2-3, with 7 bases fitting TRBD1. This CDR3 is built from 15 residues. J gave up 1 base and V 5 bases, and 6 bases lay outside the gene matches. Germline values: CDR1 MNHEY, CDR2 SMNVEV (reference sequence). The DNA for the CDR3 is TGTGCCAGCAGTCCCGACAGGGTGCGCACAGATACGCAGTATTTT. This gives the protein CASSPDRVRTDTQYF.

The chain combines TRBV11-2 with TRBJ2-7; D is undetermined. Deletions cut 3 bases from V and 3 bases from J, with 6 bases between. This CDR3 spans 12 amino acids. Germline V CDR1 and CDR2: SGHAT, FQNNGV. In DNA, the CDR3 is TGTGCCAGCAGCTTCTTAGTCTACGAGCAGTACTTC. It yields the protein CASSFLVYEQYF.

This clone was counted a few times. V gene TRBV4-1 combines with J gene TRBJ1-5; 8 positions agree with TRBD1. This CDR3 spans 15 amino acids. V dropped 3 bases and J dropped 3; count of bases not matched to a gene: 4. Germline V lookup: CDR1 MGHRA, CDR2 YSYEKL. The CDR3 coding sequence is TGCGCCAGCAGCCAGGGGACAGGTTTCAATCAGCCCCAGCATTTT. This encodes CASSQGTGFNQPQHF.

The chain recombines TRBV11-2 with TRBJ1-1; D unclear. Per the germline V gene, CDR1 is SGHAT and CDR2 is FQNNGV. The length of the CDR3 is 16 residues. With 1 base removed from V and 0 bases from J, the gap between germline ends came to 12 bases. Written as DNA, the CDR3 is TGTGCCAGCAGCTTAGGTCTGGCCAGTATGAACACTGAAGCTTTCTTT. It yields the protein CASSLGLASMNTEAFF.

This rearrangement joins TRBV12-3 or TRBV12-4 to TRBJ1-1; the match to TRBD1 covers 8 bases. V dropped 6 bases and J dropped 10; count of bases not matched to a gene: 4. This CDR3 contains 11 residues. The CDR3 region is CASSRGTGAFF. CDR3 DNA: TGTGCCAGCAGCCGCGGGACAGGAGCTTTCTTT.

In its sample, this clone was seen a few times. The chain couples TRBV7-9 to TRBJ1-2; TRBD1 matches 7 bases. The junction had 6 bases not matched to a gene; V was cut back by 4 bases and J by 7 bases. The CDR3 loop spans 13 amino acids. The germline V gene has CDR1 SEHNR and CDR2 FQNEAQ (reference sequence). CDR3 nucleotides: TGTGCCAGCAGCTCCTCAGGGGGAAGTGGCTACACCTTC. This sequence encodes CASSSSGGSGYTF.

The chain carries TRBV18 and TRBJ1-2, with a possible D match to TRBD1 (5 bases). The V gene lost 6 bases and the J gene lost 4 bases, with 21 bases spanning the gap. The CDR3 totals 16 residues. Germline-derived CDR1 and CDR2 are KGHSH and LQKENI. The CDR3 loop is CASSPNPSQGIYGYTF. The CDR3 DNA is TGTGCCAGCTCGCCAAACCCCAGCCAGGGAATCTATGGCTACACCTTC. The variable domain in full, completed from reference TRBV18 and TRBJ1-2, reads NAGVMQNPRHLVRRRGQEARLRCSPMKGHSHVYWYRQLPEEGLKFMVYLQKENIIDESGMPKERFSAEFPKEGPSILRIQQVVRGDSAAYFCASSPNPSQGIYGYTFGSGTRLTVV.

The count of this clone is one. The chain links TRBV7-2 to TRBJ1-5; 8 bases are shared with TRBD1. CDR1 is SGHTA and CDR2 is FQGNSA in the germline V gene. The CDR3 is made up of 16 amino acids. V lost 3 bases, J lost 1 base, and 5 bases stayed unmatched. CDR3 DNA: TGTGCCAGCAGCTTGATGGGGGACAGGAGCAATCAGCCCCAGCATTTT. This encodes CASSLMGDRSNQPQHF.

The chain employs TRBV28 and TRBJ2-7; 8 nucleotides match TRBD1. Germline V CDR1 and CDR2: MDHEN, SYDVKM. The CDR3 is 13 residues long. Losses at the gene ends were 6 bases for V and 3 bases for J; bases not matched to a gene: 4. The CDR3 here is CASSQGAFYEQYF. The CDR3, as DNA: TGTGCCAGCAGCCAGGGGGCGTTCTACGAGCAGTACTTC.

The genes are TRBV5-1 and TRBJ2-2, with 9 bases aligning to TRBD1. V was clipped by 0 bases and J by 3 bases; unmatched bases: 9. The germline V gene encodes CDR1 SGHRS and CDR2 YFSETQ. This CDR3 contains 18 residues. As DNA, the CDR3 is TGCGCCAGCAGCTTGGACAGGGGGCAAGCCGCATACACCGGGGAGCTGTTTTTT. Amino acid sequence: CASSLDRGQAAYTGELFF. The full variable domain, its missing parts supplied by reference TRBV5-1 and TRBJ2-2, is KAGVTQTPRYLIKTRGQQVTLSCSPISGHRSVSWYQQTPGQGLQFLFEYFSETQRNKGNFPGRFSGRQFSNSRSEMNVSTLELGDSALYLCASSLDRGQAAYTGELFFGEGSRLTVL.

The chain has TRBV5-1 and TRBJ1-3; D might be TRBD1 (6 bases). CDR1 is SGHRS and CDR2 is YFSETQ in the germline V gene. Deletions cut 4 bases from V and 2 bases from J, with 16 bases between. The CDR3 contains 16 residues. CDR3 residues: CASSQWTASTGNTIYF. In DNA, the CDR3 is TGCGCCAGCAGCCAGTGGACAGCGTCGACTGGAAACACCATATATTTT.

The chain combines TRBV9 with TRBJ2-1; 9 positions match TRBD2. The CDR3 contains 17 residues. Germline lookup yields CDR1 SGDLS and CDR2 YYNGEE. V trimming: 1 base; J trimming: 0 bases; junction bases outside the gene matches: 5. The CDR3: CASSVRTSASSYNEQFF. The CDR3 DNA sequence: TGTGCCAGCAGCGTACGGACTAGCGCGAGCTCCTACAATGAGCAGTTCTTC.

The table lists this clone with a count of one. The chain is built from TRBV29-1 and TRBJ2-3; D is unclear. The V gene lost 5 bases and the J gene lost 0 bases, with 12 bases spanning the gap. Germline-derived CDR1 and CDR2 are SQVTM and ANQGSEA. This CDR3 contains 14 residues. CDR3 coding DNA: TGCAGCGTTATTAGCATTACTAGCACAGATACGCAGTATTTT. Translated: CSVISITSTDTQYF.

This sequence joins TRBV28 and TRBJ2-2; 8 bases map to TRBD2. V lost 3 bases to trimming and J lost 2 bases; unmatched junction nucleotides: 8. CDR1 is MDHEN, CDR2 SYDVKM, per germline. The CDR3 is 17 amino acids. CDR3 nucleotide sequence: TGTGCCAGCAGTTTTCTAGGAGCGGGGGATAACACCGGGGAGCTGTTTTTT. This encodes CASSFLGAGDNTGELFF.

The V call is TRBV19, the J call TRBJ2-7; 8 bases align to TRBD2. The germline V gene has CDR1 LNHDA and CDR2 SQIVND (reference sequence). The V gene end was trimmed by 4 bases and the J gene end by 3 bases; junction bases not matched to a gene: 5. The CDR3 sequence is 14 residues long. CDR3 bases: TGTGCCAGTAGTACGGGAGGGATGGACTACGAGCAGTACTTC. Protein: CASSTGGMDYEQYF.

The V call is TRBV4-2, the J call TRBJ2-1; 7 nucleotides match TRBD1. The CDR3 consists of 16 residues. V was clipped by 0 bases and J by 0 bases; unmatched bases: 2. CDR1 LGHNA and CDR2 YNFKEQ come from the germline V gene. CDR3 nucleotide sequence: TGTGCCAGCAGCCAAGAACAGGGGCGCTCCTACAATGAGCAGTTCTTC. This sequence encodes CASSQEQGRSYNEQFF.

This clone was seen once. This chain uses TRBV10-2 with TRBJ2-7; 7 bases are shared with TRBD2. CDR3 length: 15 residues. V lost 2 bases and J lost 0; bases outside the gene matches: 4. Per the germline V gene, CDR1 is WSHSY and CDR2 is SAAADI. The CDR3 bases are TGCGCCAGCAGTGAGCCCAGCGGGGCCTCCTACGAGCAGTACTTC. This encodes CASSEPSGASYEQYF.

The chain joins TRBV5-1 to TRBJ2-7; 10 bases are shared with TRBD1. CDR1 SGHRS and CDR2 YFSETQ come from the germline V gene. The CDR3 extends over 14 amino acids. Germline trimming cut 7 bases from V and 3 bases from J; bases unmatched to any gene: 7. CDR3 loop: CASGSGTGVYEQYF. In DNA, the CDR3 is TGCGCCAGCGGCTCCGGGACAGGGGTCTACGAGCAGTACTTC.

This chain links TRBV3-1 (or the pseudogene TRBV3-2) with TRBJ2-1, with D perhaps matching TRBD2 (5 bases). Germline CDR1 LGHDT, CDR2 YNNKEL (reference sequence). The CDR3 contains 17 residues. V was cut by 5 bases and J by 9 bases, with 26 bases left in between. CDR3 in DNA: TGTGCCAGCAGCTCGGCGGGCGTTCGAGGTTGGCTTGGTGAGCAGTTCTTC. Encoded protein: CASSSAGVRGWLGEQFF.

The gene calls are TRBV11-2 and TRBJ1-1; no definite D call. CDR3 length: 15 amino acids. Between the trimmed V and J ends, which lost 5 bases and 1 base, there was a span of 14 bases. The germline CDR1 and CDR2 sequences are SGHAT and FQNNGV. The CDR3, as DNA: TGTGCCAGCAGCCCGAGGATCGGGTCGAACACTGAAGCTTTCTTT. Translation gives CASSPRIGSNTEAFF.

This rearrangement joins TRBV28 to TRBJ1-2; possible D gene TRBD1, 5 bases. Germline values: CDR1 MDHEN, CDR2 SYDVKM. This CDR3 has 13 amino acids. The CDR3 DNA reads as TGTGCAGCTACAGGAAGATCTAACTATGGCTACACCTTC. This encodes CAATGRSNYGYTF.

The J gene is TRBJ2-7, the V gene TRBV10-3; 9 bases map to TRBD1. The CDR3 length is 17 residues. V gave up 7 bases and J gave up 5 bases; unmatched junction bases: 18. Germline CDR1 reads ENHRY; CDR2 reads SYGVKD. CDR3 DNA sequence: TGTGCCATCACATCCGGGACAGGGCCGTCCGCTAGGGACGAGCAGTACTTC. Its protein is CAITSGTGPSARDEQYF.

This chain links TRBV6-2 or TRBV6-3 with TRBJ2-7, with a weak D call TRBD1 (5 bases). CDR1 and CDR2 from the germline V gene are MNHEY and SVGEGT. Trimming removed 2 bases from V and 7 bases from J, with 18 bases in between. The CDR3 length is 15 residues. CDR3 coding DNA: TGTGCCAGCAGTTACGGGGCGAATCTAATCGGGGAGCAGTACTTC. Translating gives CASSYGANLIGEQYF.

CDR3 sequence: CASSGLAGASTDTQYF. CDR3 nucleotide sequence: TGTGCCAGCAGTGGACTAGCGGGGGCCTCCACAGATACGCAGTATTTT. This chain links TRBV2 with TRBJ2-3, with 12 bases fitting TRBD2. The CDR3 sequence is 16 residues long. Germline values: CDR1 SNHLY, CDR2 FYNNEI. The ends lost 4 bases at V and 2 bases at J; junction bases unmatched: 4. The entire variable domain, with the rest obtained from reference TRBV2 and TRBJ2-3, is as follows: EPEVTQTPSHQVTQMGQEVILRCVPISNHLYFYWYRQILGQKVEFLVSFYNNEISEKSEIFDDQFSVERPDGSNFTLKIRSTKLEDSAMYFCASSGLAGASTDTQYFGPGTRLTVL.

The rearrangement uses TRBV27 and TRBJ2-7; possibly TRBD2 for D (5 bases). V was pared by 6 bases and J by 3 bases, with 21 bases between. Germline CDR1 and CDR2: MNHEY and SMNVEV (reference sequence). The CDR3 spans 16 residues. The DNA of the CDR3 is TGTGCCAGCAGCCCCAAAGGACCACAAGGGAGCTACGAGCAGTACTTC. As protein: CASSPKGPQGSYEQYF.

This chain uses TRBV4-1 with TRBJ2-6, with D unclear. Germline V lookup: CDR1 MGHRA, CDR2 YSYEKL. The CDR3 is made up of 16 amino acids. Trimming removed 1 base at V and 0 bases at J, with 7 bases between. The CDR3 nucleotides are TGCGCCAGCAGCCAAGGTCACAGCTCTGGGGCCAACGTCCTGACTTTC. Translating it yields CASSQGHSSGANVLTF.

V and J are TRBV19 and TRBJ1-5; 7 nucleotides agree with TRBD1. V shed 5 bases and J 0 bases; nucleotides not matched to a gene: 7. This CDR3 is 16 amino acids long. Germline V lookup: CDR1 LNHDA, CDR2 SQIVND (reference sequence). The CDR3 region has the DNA TGTGCCAGTAGTCCCGGGACAGATTATAGCAATCAGCCCCAGCATTTT. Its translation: CASSPGTDYSNQPQHF.

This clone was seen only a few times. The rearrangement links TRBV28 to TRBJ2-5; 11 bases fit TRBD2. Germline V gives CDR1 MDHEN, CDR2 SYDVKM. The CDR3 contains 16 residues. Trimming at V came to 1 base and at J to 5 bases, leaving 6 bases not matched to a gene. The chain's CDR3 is CASSLFLAGGRETQYF. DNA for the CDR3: TGTGCCAGCAGTTTATTCCTAGCGGGGGGCCGGGAGACCCAGTACTTC.